Listed here are 32 T cell receptor beta chains from one sample, sequenced in a study of blood T cell repertoires in COVID-19. TCRdb's copy holds only in-frame clones and misses some; the assay was immunoSEQ multiplex PCR. The data contain tens of thousands of clones, roughly 87% of them singletons. Sequencing used peripheral blood. These receptors all come from a woman aged 55-69 years with acute or convalescent COVID-19.

The rearrangement uses TRBV3-1 (or the pseudogene TRBV3-2) and TRBJ2-7, with 8 bases aligning to TRBD1. The CDR3 contains 15 residues. Germline CDR1 and CDR2: LGHDT and YNNKEL (reference sequence). J lost 6 bases, V lost 0 bases, and 7 bases had no gene match. CDR3 sequence: CASSQETGAVGEQYF. The CDR3 nucleotides are TGTGCCAGCAGCCAAGAGACAGGGGCGGTCGGCGAGCAGTACTTC.

This clone was detected ten times or more. The chain has TRBV19 and TRBJ1-6; possibly TRBD1 for D (5 bases). V was pared by 6 bases and J by 4 bases, with 16 bases between. Per germline, CDR1 LNHDA and CDR2 SQIVND (reference sequence). The CDR3 covers 16 residues. The CDR3 coding sequence is TGTGCCAGTAGGCCGCAGGGTGCGGCTTATAATTCACCCCTCCACTTT. As protein: CASRPQGAAYNSPLHF.

The chain combines TRBV10-2 with TRBJ2-7, with a possible D match to TRBD1 (6 bases). This CDR3 region has 12 residues. V gave up 8 bases and J gave up 2 bases, with 10 bases separating them. Germline assignment: CDR1 WSHSY and CDR2 SAAADI. The CDR3, as DNA: TGCGCCAGCGGACAGTATGCCTACGAGCAGTACTTC. This codes for CASGQYAYEQYF.

The chain is built from TRBV25-1 and TRBJ1-4; 10 bases align to TRBD1. Germline CDR1 reads MGHDK; CDR2 reads SYGVNS. Trimming took 4 bases from V and 7 from J; bases not matched to a gene: 6. This CDR3 region has 15 residues. The CDR3 sequence is CASSATGGYGEKLFF. In DNA form, the CDR3 reads TGTGCCAGCAGTGCGACAGGGGGCTACGGTGAAAAACTGTTTTTT.

This chain connects TRBV7-8 to TRBJ2-4, with 9 bases identical to TRBD2. This CDR3 region has 16 residues. Trimming at V came to 2 bases and at J to 0 bases, leaving 2 bases not matched to a gene. Looked up from germline, CDR1 is SGHVS and CDR2 is FQNEAQ. The CDR3 bases are TGTGCCAGCAGCTTACGGCGGGAGGGAGCCAAAAACATTCAGTACTTC. It is translated as CASSLRREGAKNIQYF.

The rearrangement uses TRBV2 and TRBJ2-2; D uncertain. Trimming left V 7 bases short and J 0 bases short, with 9 bases between. The CDR3 length is 14 residues. The germline V gene has CDR1 SNHLY and CDR2 FYNNEI. The CDR3, as DNA: TGTGCCAGCAACCCAGGCCCGAACACCGGGGAGCTGTTTTTT. Translating gives CASNPGPNTGELFF.

The V gene is TRBV9, the J gene TRBJ1-6, with D possibly TRBD1 on 6 matching bases. The CDR3 runs 15 residues. CDR1 is SGDLS and CDR2 is YYNGEE in the germline V gene. The ends were cut back, 0 bases at V and 7 bases at J, with 11 bases in the middle. In nucleotides, the CDR3 is TGTGCCAGCAGCGTAGGTACAGGGATCAATTCACCCCTCCACTTT. This gives the protein CASSVGTGINSPLHF.

The rearrangement links TRBV7-2 to TRBJ1-4, with unresolved D. From germline, CDR1 is SGHTA and CDR2 FQGNSA. Between the trimmed V and J ends, which lost 8 bases and 8 bases, there was a span of 15 bases. This CDR3 comprises 13 residues. The CDR3 bases are TGTGCCAGCCAGAGGGTCCCTGCCGAAAAACTGTTTTTT. Its translation: CASQRVPAEKLFF.

The chain carries TRBV19 and TRBJ1-2, with D possibly being TRBD1 (6 bases). The V end lost 5 bases, the J end lost 4 bases, and 17 bases lay between the germline ends. This CDR3 spans 15 amino acids. Germline CDR1 reads LNHDA; CDR2 reads SQIVND (reference sequence). Here the CDR3 DNA reads TGTGCCAGTAGTTATTCGGGGGGCGCTTCCTATGGCTACACCTTC. It codes for CASSYSGGASYGYTF. The entire variable domain, with the rest obtained from reference TRBV19 and TRBJ1-2, is as follows: DGGITQSPKYLFRKEGQNVTLSCEQNLNHDAMYWYRQDPGQGLRLIYYSQIVNDFQKGDIAEGYSVSREKKESFPLTVTSAQKNPTAFYLCASSYSGGASYGYTFGSGTRLTVV.

DNA for the CDR3: TGTGCCAGCAGCAAAACAGGGGGCGATGAAAAACTGGTGTTTTTT. It yields the protein CASSKTGGDEKLVFF. V gene TRBV2 combines with J gene TRBJ1-4, with 9 bases identical to TRBD1. Looked up from germline, CDR1 is SNHLY and CDR2 is FYNNEI. The CDR3 sequence is 15 residues long. V dropped 6 bases and J dropped 15; count of bases not matched to a gene: 17.

The chain employs TRBV3-1 (or the pseudogene TRBV3-2) and TRBJ2-4; 7 nucleotides line up with TRBD2. Germline CDR1 LGHDT, CDR2 YNNKEL (reference sequence). Germline trimming cut 3 bases from V and 5 bases from J; bases unmatched to any gene: 13. CDR3 length: 17 amino acids. This CDR3 is CASSQGPWEGIENIQYF. The CDR3 nucleotides are TGTGCCAGCAGCCAGGGCCCCTGGGAGGGGATAGAAAACATTCAGTACTTC.

This clone is a singleton in its sample. The V gene is TRBV5-8, the J gene TRBJ1-4; D remains ambiguous. There are 14 residues in the CDR3. Germline V gives CDR1 SGHTS, CDR2 YDEGEE. Trimming left V 1 base short and J 5 bases short, with 9 bases between. CDR3 in amino acids: CASSLYRRNEKLFF. The CDR3 nucleotides read TGTGCCAGCAGCTTGTACCGGCGGAATGAAAAACTGTTTTTT.

The V gene is TRBV6-4, the J gene TRBJ1-1; 7 bases fit TRBD1. CDR3 length: 18 residues. After removal of 2 bases from V and 1 base from J, the junction contained 13 bases not matched to a gene. The V gene's germline CDR1 is MRHNA and CDR2 SNTAGT. The CDR3 nucleotides are TGTGCCAGCAGTGACCCGTCGCGGACAGGAGGAAAGAACACTGAAGCTTTCTTT. It yields the protein CASSDPSRTGGKNTEAFF.

A single count supports this clone. This sequence joins TRBV12-3 or TRBV12-4 and TRBJ2-1; D unclear. There are 13 residues in the CDR3. Deletions cut 6 bases from V and 8 bases from J, with 14 bases between. The CDR3 sequence is CASRAFKSDEQFF. In DNA form, the CDR3 reads TGTGCCAGCAGAGCCTTTAAGAGTGATGAGCAGTTCTTC.

The CDR3 coding sequence is TGTGCCAGCAGCAAACAGGCGGTAGGGACAGAAGATCAGCCCCAGCATTTT. It yields the protein CASSKQAVGTEDQPQHF. The chain recombines TRBV21-1 with TRBJ1-5; the listed D gene, TRBD1, was not tested against the DNA. TRBV21-1 is marked as a pseudogene. The CDR3 totals 17 residues.

This sequence joins TRBV7-9 and TRBJ2-3; 9 nucleotides line up with TRBD2. Trimming removed 5 bases from V and 3 bases from J; junction bases left unmatched: 6. CDR1 is SEHNR, CDR2 FQNEAQ, per germline (reference sequence). CDR3 length: 15 residues. The CDR3, as DNA: TGTGCCAGCAGCATCGCGGGGGGGCATACAGATACGCAGTATTTT. Amino acids: CASSIAGGHTDTQYF.

The J gene is TRBJ2-1, the V gene TRBV19; TRBD2 might be the D (5 bases). There are 13 residues in the CDR3. Trimming pared 8 bases from V and 7 bases from J, leaving 15 bases between. The germline V gene encodes CDR1 LNHDA and CDR2 SQIVND (reference sequence). The CDR3 sequence is CASQSGRVNEQFF. Written as DNA, the CDR3 is TGTGCCAGTCAGAGCGGCCGAGTGAATGAGCAGTTCTTC.

The J gene is TRBJ1-3, the V gene TRBV7-8; TRBD1 matches 9 bases. CDR3 length: 19 amino acids. Germline CDR1 and CDR2: SGHVS and FQNEAQ. J gave up 1 base and V 5 bases, and 15 bases lay outside the gene matches. In DNA form, the CDR3 reads TGTGCCAGCAGCCAGCGGGGGACAGGGTATAGGGTTTCTGGAAACACCATATATTTT. Protein sequence: CASSQRGTGYRVSGNTIYF. The full variable domain, completed using reference TRBV7-8 and TRBJ1-3, is GAGVSQSPRYKVAKRGQDVALRCDPISGHVSLFWYQQALGQGPEFLTYFQNEAQLDKSGLPSDRFFAERPEGSVSTLKIQRTQQEDSAVYLCASSQRGTGYRVSGNTIYFGEGSWLTVV.

The genes are TRBV11-3 and TRBJ2-1; TRBD2 matches at 8 bases. The CDR3 contains 16 residues. The germline V gene encodes CDR1 SGHNT and CDR2 YENEEA. V dropped 0 bases and J dropped 7; count of bases not matched to a gene: 8. CDR3: CASSLESRGGRNEQFF. DNA of the CDR3: TGTGCCAGCAGCTTAGAATCCCGCGGGGGGCGGAATGAGCAGTTCTTC. The variable domain in full, with the rest retrieved from reference TRBV11-3 and TRBJ2-1, is EAGVVQSPRYKIIEKKQPVAFWCNPISGHNTLYWYLQNLGQGPELLIRYENEEAVDDSQLPKDRFSAERLKGVDSTLKIQPAELGDSAVYLCASSLESRGGRNEQFFGPGTRLTVL.

This chain uses TRBV10-3 with TRBJ2-2, with TRBD2 as a possible D gene (6 bases). The germline V gene has CDR1 ENHRY and CDR2 SYGVKD. The CDR3 length is 14 residues. V lost 7 bases and J 1 base, leaving 10 bases between the germline ends. DNA for the CDR3: TGTGCCATCAATCCGGGGGTGAACACCGGGGAGCTGTTTTTT. Protein: CAINPGVNTGELFF.

The gene calls are TRBV6-4 and TRBJ2-1, with TRBD1 identical over 10 bases. CDR1 is MRHNA and CDR2 is SNTAGT in the germline V gene. The CDR3 runs 14 residues. J was trimmed by 8 bases and V by 2 bases; bases with no gene match: 3. CDR3 sequence: CASSDLGQGDEQFF. CDR3 in DNA: TGTGCCAGCAGTGACCTAGGACAGGGGGATGAGCAGTTCTTC.

The chain carries TRBV19 and TRBJ2-3; the match to TRBD1 covers 10 bases. Germline CDR1 is LNHDA and CDR2 is SQIVND (reference sequence). The length of the CDR3 is 15 residues. V shed 7 bases, J shed 6 bases, and the junction held 10 bases outside the gene matches. DNA of the CDR3: TGTGCCAGTACCAAAGGGACAGGGGCATCGGATACGCAGTATTTT. Its translation: CASTKGTGASDTQYF.

The chain couples TRBV6-1 to TRBJ1-2, with a possible D match to TRBD1 (5 bases). CDR1 is MNHNS, CDR2 SASEGT, per germline. The CDR3 is 14 residues long. The V and J ends lost 1 base and 3 bases respectively, with 9 bases between them. CDR3 protein: CASSEGGADYGYTF. The CDR3, as DNA: TGTGCCAGCAGTGAAGGGGGCGCGGACTATGGCTACACCTTC.

This rearrangement joins TRBV25-1 to TRBJ2-3, with D perhaps TRBD2 (5 bases). Germline V gives CDR1 MGHDK, CDR2 SYGVNS. Between the trimmed V and J ends, which lost 6 bases and 2 bases, there was a span of 12 bases. This CDR3 is built from 14 residues. The CDR3 is CASRDLGITDTQYF. The CDR3 DNA follows: TGTGCCAGCAGGGACTTAGGGATCACAGATACGCAGTATTTT.

This rearrangement joins TRBV3-1 (or the pseudogene TRBV3-2) to TRBJ2-7; 7 bases fit TRBD1. J gave up 9 bases and V 1 base, and 12 bases lay outside the gene matches. This CDR3 has 15 amino acids. CDR1 and CDR2 from the germline V gene are LGHDT and YNNKEL (reference sequence). The DNA of the CDR3 is TGTGCCAGCAGCCAAGCGGGCAGGGGGTCGTCGGTGCAGTACTTC. It specifies CASSQAGRGSSVQYF.

This clone was seen a handful of times. V is TRBV14 and J is TRBJ1-1; 7 nucleotides match TRBD1. The CDR3 consists of 17 residues. The V segment lost 4 bases and the J segment 3 bases; nucleotides outside the gene matches: 14. Per the germline V gene, CDR1 is SGHDN and CDR2 is FVKESK. CDR3 sequence reads: CASSPPAKWDRDTEAFF. The CDR3, as DNA: TGTGCCAGCAGCCCCCCGGCAAAGTGGGACAGAGACACTGAAGCTTTCTTT.

The sample holds one count of this clone. The CDR3 spells CASSSGVNTGELFF. In nucleotides, the CDR3 is TGTGCCAGCAGCTCGGGGGTGAACACCGGGGAGCTGTTTTTT. This chain connects TRBV5-6 to TRBJ2-2, with a tentative D call TRBD2 (6 bases). Deletions cut 3 bases from V and 1 base from J, with 7 bases between. The CDR3 runs to 14 residues. Germline V gives CDR1 SGHDT, CDR2 YYEEEE. Combining the CDR3 with reference TRBV5-6 and TRBJ2-2 gives the whole variable domain DAGVTQSPTHLIKTRGQQVTLRCSPKSGHDTVSWYQQALGQGPQFIFQYYEEEERQRGNFPDRFSGHQFPNYSSELNVNALLLGDSALYLCASSSGVNTGELFFGEGSRLTVL.

This chain connects TRBV6-5 to TRBJ1-4; D unresolved. The CDR3 spans 12 residues. Germline CDR1 MNHEY, CDR2 SVGAGI. Trimming removed 9 bases at V and 8 bases at J, with 13 bases between. CDR3 loop: CASISLTEKLFF. The CDR3 region has the DNA TGTGCCAGTATCTCCCTCACAGAAAAACTGTTTTTT.

The chain carries TRBV5-6 and TRBJ2-7, with a tentative D call TRBD1 (6 bases). The CDR3 contains 14 residues. In germline, CDR1 is SGHDT, CDR2 YYEEEE. V was clipped by 0 bases and J by 9 bases, with 16 bases between them. The CDR3 here is CASSLVDSFFGQYF. The CDR3 coding sequence is TGTGCCAGCAGCTTGGTGGACAGTTTCTTCGGGCAGTACTTC. Drawing the rest from reference TRBV5-6 and TRBJ2-7, the complete variable domain is DAGVTQSPTHLIKTRGQQVTLRCSPKSGHDTVSWYQQALGQGPQFIFQYYEEEERQRGNFPDRFSGHQFPNYSSELNVNALLLGDSALYLCASSLVDSFFGQYFGPGTRLTVT.

This clone was counted between two and nine times. V and J are TRBV18 and TRBJ1-1; 7 nucleotides agree with TRBD1. V lost 5 bases and J lost 1; bases outside the gene matches: 7. The CDR3 runs 15 residues. Germline values: CDR1 KGHSH, CDR2 LQKENI. CDR3 DNA: TGTGCCAGCTCAACCCGGGGACAGACGAACACTGAAGCTTTCTTT. Its protein product is CASSTRGQTNTEAFF. Looking up the rest from reference TRBV18 and TRBJ1-1 gives the full variable domain: NAGVMQNPRHLVRRRGQEARLRCSPMKGHSHVYWYRQLPEEGLKFMVYLQKENIIDESGMPKERFSAEFPKEGPSILRIQQVVRGDSAAYFCASSTRGQTNTEAFFGQGTRLTVV.

This clone was seen a single time. The chain has TRBV30 and TRBJ1-4; 9 positions match TRBD1. V shed 2 bases, J shed 7 bases, and the junction held 8 bases outside the gene matches. This CDR3 is built from 15 residues. Per the germline V gene, CDR1 is GTSNPN and CDR2 is SVGIG (reference sequence). The CDR3 loop is CAWSSKGQGGEKLFF. The CDR3 region has the DNA TGTGCCTGGAGTTCAAAGGGACAGGGAGGTGAAAAACTGTTTTTT.

The rearrangement links TRBV12-5 to TRBJ2-1, with D perhaps matching TRBD1 (6 bases). Germline V gives CDR1 LGHNT, CDR2 FRNRAP. The CDR3 loop spans 15 amino acids. V was shortened by 6 bases and J by 4 bases, with 16 bases between the two germline ends. The CDR3 DNA reads as TGTGCTAGTGGGCCGGCACAGGGTCTGTACAATGAGCAGTTCTTC. This encodes CASGPAQGLYNEQFF.